The 26 T cell receptor delta chains below come from one sample, sequenced in a study of gamma-delta chains in newborns, infants, children. TCRdb reanalyzed the reads using CATT. The data contain approximately 4,000 delta-chain clones, 44% of them singletons. This sample comprised blood, obtained at week 6. These receptors came from a child who was a newborn, infant or young child, either healthy, febrile or measles-vaccinated (not recorded which).

In this sample, this clone turned up once. The chain is built from TRAV29/DV5 and TRDJ1; 11 nucleotides match TRDD3. J was trimmed by 0 bases and V by 2 bases; bases with no gene match: 21. The CDR3 consists of 21 residues. The germline V gene has CDR1 NSMFDY and CDR2 ISSIKDK. The CDR3 DNA reads as TGTGCAGCAAGAGGTTTTCCTACAGCGGTACTGGGGGATATGTACACCGATAAACTCATCTTT. Protein: CAARGFPTAVLGDMYTDKLIF.

A note on this clone: Other DNA sequences of this sample code for an identical CDR3. The chain has TRDV2 and TRDJ1, with 8 bases aligning to TRDD2. Germline V gene sequence: CDR1 GEAIGNYY, CDR2 EKD. J was trimmed by 0 bases and V by 3 bases; bases with no gene match: 20. This CDR3 contains 20 residues. CDR3 nucleotides: TGTGCCTGTGACCCGCTTCCTACACAATCTGGGCGCGAGTACACCGATAAACTCATCTTT. It encodes CACDPLPTQSGREYTDKLIF.

The table lists this clone with a count of one. This could be a read error, since a much larger clone is one nucleotide away. The rearrangement links TRDV2 to TRDJ3, with D perhaps matching TRDD3 (6 bases). V was cut by 6 bases and J by 0 bases, with 17 bases left in between. CDR1 and CDR2 (germline): GEAIGNYY, EKD. The CDR3 is 18 residues long. The DNA of the CDR3 is TGTGCCTGTACTGCTATGGGGGTGAGCTCCTGGGACACCCGACAGATGTTTTTC. This encodes CACTAMGVSSWDTRQMFF.

Concerning this clone: At one of its ends the junction is not consistent with the germline gene, which may arise from a read error. The chain is built from TRDV1 and TRDJ1, with TRDD3 identical over 12 bases. The CDR3 has 19 residues. Germline V CDR1 and CDR2: TSWWSYY, QGS. In DNA form, the CDR3 reads TGTGCTCTTAATGTCGATCTACTTCCTGGGGGATACGCTGCCGATCAACTCATCTTT. Amino acids: CALNVDLLPGGYAADQLIF.

This clone came up a few times. The chain recombines TRDV1 with TRDJ1; TRDD3 matches 10 bases. Germline V lookup: CDR1 TSWWSYY, CDR2 QGS. V was pared by 2 bases and J by 0 bases, with 21 bases of the junction left unmatched. The CDR3 sequence is 22 residues long. The CDR3 DNA reads TGTGCTCTTGGGGAATGCTCCTACGTCAGGGTGGGGGATACTTCGAACACCGATAAACTCATCTTT. This gives the protein CALGECSYVRVGDTSNTDKLIF.

Note on this clone: Possible read error: a much larger clone is one base away. This chain links TRDV2 with TRDJ1, with 7 bases aligning to TRDD3. The CDR3 spans 16 residues. CDR1 GEAIGNYY and CDR2 EKD come from the germline V gene. The CDR3, as DNA: TGTGCCGGTGACACGTACTGGGGCCCGAACACCGATAAACTCATCTTT. Translated, it gives CAGDTYWGPNTDKLIF.

This clone ranks as medium-sized. This chain connects TRDV2 to TRDJ1, with 8 bases matching TRDD3. Trimming at V came to 2 bases and at J to 0 bases, leaving 7 bases not matched to a gene. Germline CDR1 GEAIGNYY, CDR2 EKD. The CDR3 sequence is 16 residues long. Here the CDR3 DNA reads TGTGCCTGTGACAGACTGGGGGCCGCGCACACCGATAAACTCATCTTT. Its translation: CACDRLGAAHTDKLIF.

Worth noting for this clone: A much larger clone lies a single base off, so this may be a read error. The chain recombines TRDV1 with TRDJ1; D is perhaps TRDD2 (6 bases). Germline V gene lookup returns CDR1 TSWWSYY and CDR2 QGS. The CDR3 extends over 14 amino acids. V lost 11 bases and J lost 0, with 16 bases in between. The CDR3 DNA reads as TGTGCTATCCATTCTCCTACGGACACCGATAAACTCATCTTT. Its protein is CAIHSPTDTDKLIF.

The chain links TRDV2 to TRDJ1, with 7 positions matching TRDD3. This CDR3 region has 16 residues. V lost 1 base to trimming and J lost 4 bases; unmatched junction nucleotides: 11. Per the germline V gene, CDR1 is GEAIGNYY and CDR2 is EKD. The CDR3 sequence is CACDTVTWGRLDKLIF. CDR3 nucleotide sequence: TGTGCCTGTGACACGGTCACATGGGGGAGGCTCGATAAACTCATCTTT.

The V and J genes are TRDV3 and TRDJ1; D is perhaps TRDD3 (6 bases). Trimming left V 1 base short and J 7 bases short, with 25 bases between. This CDR3 is 16 amino acids long. Germline lookup yields CDR1 TVYSNPD and CDR2 GDNSRS (reference sequence). CDR3 region: CAFNLIQDRGTVKLIF. The CDR3 DNA follows: TGTGCCTTTAATTTGATCCAAGACAGGGGGACTGTTAAACTCATCTTT.

The CDR3 coding sequence is TGTGCTCTTGGGGAACCCCCCTTTTTTCCTACGATTATACTGGGGATACCTTTGACAGCACAACTCTTCTTT. Translating gives CALGEPPFFPTIILGIPLTAQLFF. This chain uses TRDV1 with TRDJ2; weak D call: TRDD3 (8 bases). CDR3 length: 24 residues. The V gene lost 1 base and the J gene lost 0 bases, with 33 bases spanning the gap. Germline lookup yields CDR1 TSWWSYY and CDR2 QGS.

As regards this clone: A much larger clone differs from this one at a single base, so this may be a read error. This same CDR3 is encoded by further DNA sequences in the sample. The rearrangement uses TRDV3 and TRDJ1; TRDD3 matches at 10 bases. The CDR3 length is 19 residues. Germline V CDR1 and CDR2: TVYSNPD, GDNSRS (reference sequence). The CDR3: CAFFSRGGGYLGDTDKLIF. The CDR3 bases are TGTGCCTTTTTCTCCCGGGGTGGGGGATACTTGGGAGACACTGATAAACTCATCTTT.

A word on this clone: One end of the junction varies from germline; a read error may be responsible. Within the sample, other DNA sequences also encode this same CDR3. The rearrangement uses TRDV1 and TRDJ1; 11 bases are shared with TRDD3. CDR1 TSWWSYY and CDR2 QGS come from the germline V gene. This CDR3 is 21 amino acids long. The chain's CDR3 is CALGNSPFPTGGYSESDKLIF. The CDR3 DNA reads TGTGCTCTTGGGAACTCCCCATTTCCTACTGGGGGATATAGCGAGTCCGACAAACTCATCTTT.

The chain has TRDV1 and TRDJ1; TRDD2 is a possible D gene (6 bases). The ends were cut back, 1 base at V and 0 bases at J, with 21 bases in the middle. Germline-derived CDR1 and CDR2 are TSWWSYY and QGS. This CDR3 has 19 residues. The CDR3 reads CALGEPAFRQYGYTDKLIF. The CDR3 DNA is TGTGCTCTTGGGGAACCGGCCTTCCGCCAGTACGGGTACACCGATAAACTCATCTTT.

This clone was seen only once. The same CDR3 is also encoded by other DNA sequences in this sample. CDR3 DNA: TGTGCCTGTGACACGTATCGGGGCCCGAACACCGATAAACTCATCTTT. Translated, it gives CACDTYRGPNTDKLIF. This chain uses TRDV2 with TRDJ1, with D unclear. The CDR3 extends over 16 amino acids. Trimming took off 1 base at V and 0 bases at J, with 14 bases between the two ends. Germline CDR1 GEAIGNYY, CDR2 EKD.

This clone came up once. This is likely an artifact of a read error, given a far larger clone one base away. The sample contains more than one DNA sequence encoding this CDR3. This chain links TRDV2 with TRDJ2; TRDD3 matches at 10 bases. Germline V gene data show CDR1 as GEAIGNYY and CDR2 as EKD. CDR3 length: 14 residues. The CDR3 here is CACDILGDTAQLFF. DNA for the CDR3: TGTGCCTGCGACATACTGGGGGATACAGCACAACTCTTCTTT.

This clone occurred once. This clone may be a read error of a much larger clone one base away. The chain is built from TRDV2 and TRDJ1, with 12 nucleotides matching TRDD3. CDR1 GEAIGNYY and CDR2 EKD come from the germline V gene. This CDR3 is built from 25 residues. The CDR3 reads CACDSLLGDTRRTIHSHRNTEKLIF. The CDR3 DNA sequence: TGTGCCTGTGACTCGCTACTGGGGGATACCAGACGGACCATACACTCGCACCGTAACACCGAAAAACTCATCTTT.

The J gene is TRDJ1, the V gene TRDV2; 9 bases map to TRDD3. The J segment lost 0 bases and the V segment lost 3 bases, leaving 25 bases of the junction unmatched. Looked up from germline, CDR1 is GEAIGNYY and CDR2 is EKD. The CDR3 runs 22 residues. The CDR3 nucleotides read TGTGCCTGTGACGCCAAGCGGCCTTCCGAACCCCTGGGGGATCAGTACACCGATAAACTCATCTTT. The encoded protein is CACDAKRPSEPLGDQYTDKLIF.

This chain uses TRDV1 with TRDJ1; 13 positions agree with TRDD3. J gave up 3 bases and V 2 bases, and 18 bases lay outside the gene matches. The germline V gene has CDR1 TSWWSYY and CDR2 QGS. The CDR3 contains 21 residues. The DNA of the CDR3 is TGTGCTCTTGGGGAAAAGTTCGTAAGGGACTGGGGGATACGTTCCGCCGATAAACTCATCTTT. Protein sequence: CALGEKFVRDWGIRSADKLIF.

As to this clone: This CDR3 is also generated by other DNA sequences in the sample. The CDR3 sequence is CAFAGSLGDTRYTDKLIF. As DNA, the CDR3 is TGTGCCTTTGCGGGGTCTCTGGGGGATACGCGGTACACCGATAAACTCATCTTT. This chain uses TRDV3 with TRDJ1; 12 bases line up with TRDD3. With 2 bases clipped from V and 0 bases from J, the junction kept 13 bases outside the gene matches. CDR1 is TVYSNPD, CDR2 GDNSRS, per germline (reference sequence). The CDR3 contains 18 residues.

This clone was observed once. One end of the junction fails to match germline, which may point to a read error. This chain joins TRDV1 and TRDJ1; TRDD2 matches 8 bases. CDR3 length: 20 amino acids. Germline V lookup: CDR1 TSWWSYY, CDR2 QGS. In DNA form, the CDR3 reads TGTGCTCTTGGGTCAACTTCCTACGACTGGGTGCCCGGTGTGACCGGTAAACTCATCTTT. Translating gives CALGSTSYDWVPGVTGKLIF.

About this clone: A much larger clone lies one base from this, so it may be a read error. Other DNA variants within this sample encode the same CDR3. This chain connects TRDV1 to TRDJ1; TRDD3 matches at 8 bases. V lost 8 bases, J lost 7 bases, and 18 bases stayed unmatched. The V gene's germline CDR1 is TSWWSYY and CDR2 QGS. The CDR3 length is 16 residues. The CDR3 DNA reads TGTGCTCTTAGAGGGGATACAACATTGGGGGACAGTAAACTCATCTTT. Translation gives CALRGDTTLGDSKLIF.

This clone has just one count. The CDR3 loop reads CALGELIPTSVGTKLHKLIF. The CDR3, as DNA: TGTGCTCTTGGGGAACTAATACCTACGTCCGTGGGGACCAAACTCCATAAACTCATCTTT. V usage is TRDV1 and J usage is TRDJ1; D possibly matches TRDD2 or TRDD3 (5 bases each). The CDR3 totals 20 residues. Germline CDR1 TSWWSYY, CDR2 QGS. V was pared by 0 bases and J by 6 bases, with 29 bases between.

Comment on this clone: This same CDR3 is encoded by further DNA sequences in the sample. The V gene is TRDV2, the J gene TRDJ3; TRDD3 aligns across 11 bases. Germline CDR1 GEAIGNYY, CDR2 EKD. The CDR3 consists of 20 residues. The J segment lost 0 bases and the V segment lost 3 bases, leaving 9 bases of the junction unmatched. CDR3 in amino acids: CACDPLLGDNISWDTRQMFF. CDR3 in DNA: TGTGCCTGTGACCCCTTACTGGGGGATAATATCTCCTGGGACACCCGACAGATGTTTTTC.

About this clone itself: This may be a read error: a much more frequent sequence differs by one nucleotide. This sample also contains other DNA sequences that code for the same CDR3. For the CDR3, the DNA is TGTGCAGCAACCGTCGCAGAGCGCTCCCACACCGATAAGCTCATCTTT. Amino acids: CAATVAERSHTDKLIF. This chain links TRAV29/DV5 with TRDJ1; D unclear. The CDR3 totals 16 residues. CDR1 is NSMFDY, CDR2 ISSIKDK, per germline.

A single count supports this clone. Just one base apart from a much larger clone, this may be a read error. The identical CDR3 is also encoded by other nucleotide sequences in the sample. The chain employs TRDV2 and TRDJ1; 13 nucleotides match TRDD3. Germline V CDR1 and CDR2: GEAIGNYY, EKD. The CDR3 spans 19 residues. In DNA, the CDR3 is TGTGCCTGTGCCCTCCCAGTACTGGGGGATACGCGTAGGACCGATAAACTTATCTTT. Translating it yields CACALPVLGDTRRTDKLIF.